The 16 T cell receptor beta chains in this list originate from one sample, sequenced in a study of T cell responses to AZD1222 COVID-19 vaccine. Only in-frame clones appear in the TCRdb table, and some are missing; sequencing was by immunoSEQ multiplex PCR. The sample yields 150,000 to 200,000 clones, approximately 90% seen once. The sequenced sample was peripheral blood, obtained on day 0 of AZD1222 vaccination. All receptors derive from an adult in good health.

The chain uses TRBV28 and TRBJ2-5; 8 bases fit TRBD1. Per germline, CDR1 MDHEN and CDR2 SYDVKM. Unmatched junction bases numbered 12, after V lost 6 bases and J lost 6 bases. The CDR3 sequence is 15 residues long. DNA for the CDR3: TGTGCCAGCAGCCCGTGGCCCCGACAGGGGAAGACCCAGTACTTC. As protein: CASSPWPRQGKTQYF.

The chain has TRBV28 and TRBJ1-2; the D is unclear. This CDR3 comprises 13 residues. In germline, CDR1 is MDHEN, CDR2 SYDVKM. V lost 4 bases, J lost 4 bases, and 10 bases lay in between. The chain's CDR3 is CASSYLATYGYTF. The CDR3 DNA reads TGTGCCAGCAGTTACCTGGCCACCTATGGCTACACCTTC.

The rearrangement joins TRBV14 to TRBJ2-5; 11 bases are shared with TRBD2. CDR1 and CDR2 from the germline V gene are SGHDN and FVKESK. This CDR3 has 17 amino acids. Losses at the gene ends were 4 bases for V and 5 bases for J; bases not matched to a gene: 12. CDR3: CASSLTEVAGGQETQYF. DNA of the CDR3: TGTGCCAGCAGCCTCACGGAGGTAGCGGGAGGGCAGGAGACCCAGTACTTC.

This clone was found a few times. V is TRBV4-1 and J is TRBJ2-7; the D is unclear. The germline gives CDR1 MGHRA, CDR2 YSYEKL. Trimming cost V 4 bases and J 4 bases, with 14 bases left between them. This CDR3 region has 14 residues. CDR3 sequence reads: CASSLLPGSYEQYF. CDR3 DNA: TGCGCCAGCAGCCTTTTACCGGGTTCTTACGAGCAGTACTTC.

This chain joins TRBV7-3 and TRBJ2-3; the D call may be TRBD1 or TRBD2 (5 bases each). Trimming cost V 2 bases and J 5 bases, with 14 bases left between them. This CDR3 has 15 amino acids. Germline CDR1 SGHTA, CDR2 FQGTGA. The CDR3 is CASSLVASTGDTQYF. The CDR3, as DNA: TGTGCCAGCAGCTTAGTGGCTAGCACAGGAGATACGCAGTATTTT.

In this sample, this clone turned up a few times. The rearrangement links TRBV28 to TRBJ1-6; 10 bases align to TRBD1. The germline gives CDR1 MDHEN, CDR2 SYDVKM. V dropped 6 bases and J dropped 10; count of bases not matched to a gene: 6. The CDR3 has 14 residues. In DNA, the CDR3 is TGTGCCAGCAGCCTGGGACAGGGGAGGTCACCCCTCCACTTT. Translation: CASSLGQGRSPLHF.

The gene calls are TRBV5-5 and TRBJ1-2; D is perhaps TRBD1 (5 bases). V dropped 5 bases and J dropped 1 base, with 21 bases sitting between them. The CDR3 contains 17 residues. CDR1 is SGHKS, CDR2 YYEKEE, per germline (reference sequence). The CDR3 reads CASRLGRGTWDNYGYTF. The DNA for the CDR3 is TGTGCCAGCAGACTAGGCCGGGGGACTTGGGATAACTATGGCTACACCTTC.

Only one count was recorded for this clone. The gene calls are TRBV6-5 and TRBJ2-5, with D possibly being TRBD2 (6 bases). V was shortened by 6 bases and J by 2 bases, with 16 bases between the two germline ends. Germline CDR1 and CDR2: MNHEY and SVGAGI. The CDR3 has 15 residues. As DNA, the CDR3 is TGTGCCAGCAGCCCCCCGAGGGCGGGGCAAGAGACCCAGTACTTC. This translates into CASSPPRAGQETQYF.

This clone was detected only a few times. CDR3 region: CATSDSGTGGRGYEQYF. The CDR3, as DNA: TGTGCCACCAGTGACTCCGGGACAGGGGGCCGGGGATACGAGCAGTACTTC. This chain uses TRBV24-1 with TRBJ2-7; 12 positions agree with TRBD1. V lost 4 bases and J lost 4; bases outside the gene matches: 10. The CDR3 contains 17 residues. Germline lookup yields CDR1 KGHDR and CDR2 SFDVKD.

This chain connects TRBV6-1 to TRBJ2-1, with D unclear. Germline CDR1 MNHNS, CDR2 SASEGT. The CDR3 is 15 residues long. V was cut by 1 base and J by 6 bases, with 13 bases left in between. CDR3 sequence reads: CASSEGTSSLNEQFF. CDR3 in DNA: TGTGCCAGCAGTGAAGGCACGAGTTCCCTCAATGAGCAGTTCTTC.

In its sample, this clone was seen once. The V gene is TRBV6-5, the J gene TRBJ2-1; 8 bases map to TRBD2. The germline V gene has CDR1 MNHEY and CDR2 SVGAGI. The CDR3 sequence is 15 residues long. The V and J ends lost 6 bases and 7 bases, in that order; junction bases with no gene match: 11. DNA for the CDR3: TGTGCCAGCAGGACCCCCCAGCGGGAGCGGAATGAGCAGTTCTTC. It specifies CASRTPQRERNEQFF.

This clone has only one observation. This rearrangement joins TRBV27 to TRBJ1-3, with TRBD1 as a possible D gene (5 bases). The CDR3 length is 19 residues. Germline V gene lookup returns CDR1 MNHEY and CDR2 SMNVEV (reference sequence). V was cut by 8 bases and J by 0 bases, with 26 bases left in between. The CDR3 here is CASARSVSPGLFSGNTIYF. DNA of the CDR3: TGTGCCAGCGCCCGATCAGTTTCGCCAGGGCTATTCTCTGGAAACACCATATATTTT.

V gene TRBV2 combines with J gene TRBJ1-1, with TRBD1 identical over 8 bases. The CDR3 extends over 14 amino acids. Germline loops: CDR1 SNHLY, CDR2 FYNNEI. V was pared by 7 bases and J by 1 base, with 5 bases of the junction left unmatched. This CDR3 reads CASTRQGRNTEAFF. The CDR3 nucleotides are TGTGCCAGCACCAGACAGGGGAGGAACACTGAAGCTTTCTTT.

The chain carries TRBV5-8 and TRBJ2-1; 10 nucleotides align to TRBD2. Germline CDR1 SGHTS, CDR2 YDEGEE. This CDR3 region has 18 residues. Germline trimming cut 2 bases from V and 0 bases from J; bases unmatched to any gene: 8. Written as DNA, the CDR3 is TGTGCCAGCAGCTTAGGACTAGCGGTTTCGAGCTCCTACAATGAGCAGTTCTTC. Translating it yields CASSLGLAVSSSYNEQFF. Based on the CDR3 plus reference TRBV5-8 and TRBJ2-1, the full variable domain is EAGVTQSPTHLIKTRGQQATLRCSPISGHTSVYWYQQALGLGLQFLLWYDEGEERNRGNFPPRFSGRQFPNYSSELNVNALELEDSALYLCASSLGLAVSSSYNEQFFGPGTRLTVL.

The genes are TRBV3-1 (or the pseudogene TRBV3-2) and TRBJ1-5, with D possibly matching TRBD1 (6 bases). V gave up 2 bases and J gave up 7 bases, with 15 bases separating them. Germline V gene lookup returns CDR1 LGHDT and CDR2 YNNKEL (reference sequence). The CDR3 contains 15 residues. In DNA, the CDR3 is TGTGCCAGCAGCCAATCCGGACAGTCGGGCCAGCCCCAGCATTTT. Its protein is CASSQSGQSGQPQHF.

The CDR3 spells CASNRGRAGANVLTF. CDR3 DNA: TGTGCCAGCAACAGGGGGAGGGCCGGGGCCAACGTCCTGACTTTC. The chain links TRBV6-5 to TRBJ2-6, with TRBD1 as a possible D gene (8 bases). Germline assignment: CDR1 MNHEY and CDR2 SVGAGI. The CDR3 spans 15 residues. V was cut by 7 bases and J by 4 bases, with 14 bases left in between.